The 22 T cell receptor beta chains below come from one sample, sequenced in a study of blood T cell repertoires in COVID-19. Generated by immunoSEQ multiplex PCR, the TCRdb table keeps only in-frame clones and is missing some. Altogether 150,000 to 200,000 clones are present, around 87% being singletons, with the ten largest covering roughly 3.9%. Sequencing input: peripheral blood. The receptors derive from a man aged 18 to 29 with active or convalescent COVID-19.

V and J are TRBV5-1 and TRBJ1-6, with 7 bases fitting TRBD1. Trimming cost V 6 bases and J 7 bases; bases outside gene matches: 7. The germline gives CDR1 SGHRS, CDR2 YFSETQ. This CDR3 contains 14 residues. The CDR3 bases are TGCGCCAGCACTTTGACAGGGTTGAATTCACCCCTCCACTTT. Protein: CASTLTGLNSPLHF.

This CDR3 reads CASSRQEVYNSPLHF. The CDR3 DNA reads TGTGCCAGCAGCCGACAGGAGGTATATAATTCACCCCTCCACTTT. The chain joins TRBV3-1 (or the pseudogene TRBV3-2) to TRBJ1-6; weak D call: TRBD1 (6 bases). This CDR3 is 15 amino acids long. Germline values: CDR1 LGHDT, CDR2 YNNKEL (reference sequence). V dropped 4 bases and J dropped 4 bases, with 11 bases sitting between them.

CDR3 residues: CAWRGDRSGNTIYF. The CDR3 DNA follows: TGTGCCTGGAGGGGGGACAGGAGTGGAAACACCATATATTTT. The V and J genes are TRBV30 and TRBJ1-3, with 8 bases identical to TRBD1. J gave up 3 bases and V 3 bases, and 4 bases lay outside the gene matches. Germline V CDR1 and CDR2: GTSNPN, SVGIG (reference sequence). The CDR3 spans 14 residues.

As to this clone: Different DNA sequences within this sample yield the same CDR3. The J gene is TRBJ1-5, the V gene TRBV29-1; no clear D. Germline CDR1 SQVTM, CDR2 ANQGSEA. With 3 bases removed from V and 0 bases from J, the gap between germline ends came to 9 bases. The CDR3 is 14 amino acids. CDR3 in DNA: TGCAGCGTTGAGTCGGGTAATAGCAATCAGCCCCAGCATTTT. Its translation: CSVESGNSNQPQHF. The entire variable domain, with the rest obtained from reference TRBV29-1 and TRBJ1-5, is as follows: SAVISQKPSRDICQRGTSLTIQCQVDSQVTMMFWYRQQPGQSLTLIATANQGSEATYESGFVIDKFPISRPNLTFSTLTVSNMSPEDSSIYLCSVESGNSNQPQHFGDGTRLSIL.

The chain has TRBV28 and TRBJ2-1; D remains unclear. The CDR3 is 14 amino acids. Germline assignment: CDR1 MDHEN and CDR2 SYDVKM. V was cut by 2 bases and J by 4 bases, with 9 bases left in between. CDR3 coding DNA: TGTGCCAGCAGTTTAGAGTTGTCGTACAATGAGCAGTTCTTC. Protein sequence: CASSLELSYNEQFF.

The chain joins TRBV7-2 to TRBJ2-5, with 11 bases aligning to TRBD2. Germline V CDR1 and CDR2: SGHTA, FQGNSA. V lost 4 bases, J lost 1 base, and 5 bases stayed unmatched. The CDR3 runs to 16 residues. The CDR3 DNA follows: TGTGCCAGCAGCTCCTCCACTAGCGGGGGCCAAGAGACCCAGTACTTC. It specifies CASSSSTSGGQETQYF.

J is TRBJ1-4 and V is TRBV29-1; possible D gene TRBD1, 5 bases. In germline, CDR1 is SQVTM, CDR2 ANQGSEA. The CDR3 extends over 12 amino acids. V shed 8 bases and J shed 1 base, with 8 bases lying between them. The CDR3 protein is CSTQGTNEKLFF. As DNA, the CDR3 is TGCAGCACCCAGGGAACTAATGAAAAACTGTTTTTT.

This clone was seen a single time. The rearrangement joins TRBV25-1 to TRBJ1-2, with 8 bases identical to TRBD1. Unmatched junction bases numbered 9, after V lost 7 bases and J lost 5 bases. Germline values: CDR1 MGHDK, CDR2 SYGVNS. The CDR3 runs to 14 residues. The CDR3 is CASNSGTGLYGYTF. The CDR3 nucleotides are TGTGCCAGCAACTCGGGGACAGGTCTTTATGGCTACACCTTC.

The chain is built from TRBV21-1 and TRBJ2-7; the table's D call TRBD1 went unverified against the DNA. TRBV21-1 is annotated as a pseudogene. The CDR3 loop spans 14 amino acids. This CDR3 reads CASSKGAKTYEQYF. CDR3 in DNA: TGTGCCAGCAGCAAAGGGGCCAAGACCTACGAGCAGTACTTC.

J is TRBJ2-3 and V is TRBV29-1; TRBD2 matches at 8 bases. This CDR3 contains 14 residues. The V and J ends lost 3 bases and 3 bases, in that order; junction bases with no gene match: 5. The germline gives CDR1 SQVTM, CDR2 ANQGSEA. The CDR3 DNA sequence: TGCAGCGTTGAGGGGCCGGGAGGGACAGATACGCAGTATTTT. It is translated as CSVEGPGGTDTQYF.

CDR3 DNA sequence: TGTGCCAGCAGCGCCGGACTAGCGGGAGGGCGCAGCTACAATGAGCAGTTCTTC. Encoded protein: CASSAGLAGGRSYNEQFF. V usage is TRBV9 and J usage is TRBJ2-1; TRBD2 agrees at 15 bases. The V gene end was trimmed by 3 bases and the J gene end by 3 bases; junction bases not matched to a gene: 7. The CDR3 has 18 residues. Germline V lookup: CDR1 SGDLS, CDR2 YYNGEE.

V gene TRBV14 combines with J gene TRBJ2-2; 8 bases are a match to TRBD1. After removal of 4 bases from V and 0 bases from J, the junction contained 1 base not matched to a gene. CDR3 length: 15 amino acids. The V gene's germline CDR1 is SGHDN and CDR2 FVKESK. The CDR3 protein is CASSRTGSNTGELFF. The CDR3, as DNA: TGTGCCAGCAGCCGGACAGGGTCGAACACCGGGGAGCTGTTTTTT. Together with reference TRBV14 and TRBJ2-2, the CDR3 gives the full variable domain: EAGVTQFPSHSVIEKGQTVTLRCDPISGHDNLYWYRRVMGKEIKFLLHFVKESKQDESGMPNNRFLAERTGGTYSTLKVQPAELEDSGVYFCASSRTGSNTGELFFGEGSRLTVL.

The chain joins TRBV11-2 to TRBJ1-6; D might be TRBD1 (6 bases). Trimming removed 8 bases at V and 11 bases at J, with 19 bases between. The germline V gene encodes CDR1 SGHAT and CDR2 FQNNGV. This CDR3 has 14 amino acids. The CDR3 here is CASGLQGQPTPLHF. The DNA for the CDR3 is TGTGCCAGCGGCCTACAGGGCCAACCTACACCCCTCCACTTT. The variable domain in full, completed from reference TRBV11-2 and TRBJ1-6, reads EAGVAQSPRYKIIEKRQSVAFWCNPISGHATLYWYQQILGQGPKLLIQFQNNGVVDDSQLPKDRFSAERLKGVDSTLKIQPAKLEDSAVYLCASGLQGQPTPLHFGNGTRLTVT.

The rearrangement uses TRBV9 and TRBJ2-1; D not resolved. V lost 0 bases, J lost 0 bases, and 10 bases lay in between. This CDR3 contains 16 residues. Germline V CDR1 and CDR2: SGDLS, YYNGEE. CDR3 nucleotide sequence: TGTGCCAGCAGCGTAGTTATGGTCAGCTCCTACAATGAGCAGTTCTTC. It yields the protein CASSVVMVSSYNEQFF.

The V and J genes are TRBV6-5 and TRBJ2-1; D remains unclear. Germline V gene sequence: CDR1 MNHEY, CDR2 SVGAGI. The CDR3 extends over 11 amino acids. The germline V and J ends were trimmed by 5 bases and 3 bases, with 2 bases remaining between them. CDR3 nucleotide sequence: TGTGCCAGCAGTCGCTACAATGAGCAGTTCTTC. This gives the protein CASSRYNEQFF.

The chain has TRBV20-1 and TRBJ1-1; no clear D gene. The CDR3 runs to 11 residues. V was clipped by 0 bases and J by 6 bases, with 5 bases between them. In germline, CDR1 is DFQATT, CDR2 SNEGSKA (reference sequence). CDR3 protein: CSARDYSEAFF. As DNA, the CDR3 is TGCAGTGCTAGAGATTATTCTGAAGCTTTCTTT.

The chain joins TRBV18 to TRBJ1-4, with D hard to call. The ends were cut back, 6 bases at V and 0 bases at J, with 8 bases in the middle. Germline V gene lookup returns CDR1 KGHSH and CDR2 LQKENI. The CDR3 totals 14 residues. CDR3 nucleotide sequence: TGTGCCAGCTCTGACACCGCAACTAATGAAAAACTGTTTTTT. This codes for CASSDTATNEKLFF.

V and J are TRBV4-1 and TRBJ2-7, with D perhaps TRBD1 (6 bases). V was pared by 0 bases and J by 4 bases, with 16 bases between. The CDR3 spans 16 residues. Germline assignment: CDR1 MGHRA and CDR2 YSYEKL. CDR3 sequence: CASSQEGTGKTYEQYF. CDR3 in DNA: TGCGCCAGCAGCCAAGAGGGAACAGGGAAAACGTACGAGCAGTACTTC.

The V gene is TRBV2, the J gene TRBJ1-1; 8 nucleotides align to TRBD1. Losses at the gene ends were 7 bases for V and 0 bases for J; bases not matched to a gene: 10. The CDR3 is 16 amino acids. The germline gives CDR1 SNHLY, CDR2 FYNNEI. The CDR3 DNA follows: TGTGCCAGCAACATAGACAGGGGAAAGATGAACACTGAAGCTTTCTTT. Amino acids: CASNIDRGKMNTEAFF.

The chain has TRBV12-3 or TRBV12-4 and TRBJ1-1; TRBD1 might be the D (6 bases). The V end was cut by 7 bases, the J end by 3 bases, with 12 bases between. There are 13 residues in the CDR3. In nucleotides, the CDR3 is TGTGCCAGCATTCGAAACAGGGACACTGAAGCTTTCTTT. Protein product: CASIRNRDTEAFF.

V is TRBV6-5 and J is TRBJ2-3; 7 nucleotides agree with TRBD1. V shed 3 bases, J shed 2 bases, and the junction held 5 bases outside the gene matches. Germline CDR1 reads MNHEY; CDR2 reads SVGAGI. This CDR3 contains 15 residues. The CDR3 reads CASSYGQVLTDTQYF. CDR3 coding DNA: TGTGCCAGCAGTTATGGACAGGTTCTCACAGATACGCAGTATTTT.

The chain employs TRBV18 and TRBJ1-1; TRBD1 is a possible D gene (5 bases). Germline loops: CDR1 KGHSH, CDR2 LQKENI. The CDR3 extends over 16 amino acids. V was trimmed by 3 bases and J by 4 bases, leaving 18 bases between them. In DNA form, the CDR3 reads TGTGCCAGCTCACCCGCAAGTGGGGGGTGGGGCACTGAAGCTTTCTTT. Its translation: CASSPASGGWGTEAFF.